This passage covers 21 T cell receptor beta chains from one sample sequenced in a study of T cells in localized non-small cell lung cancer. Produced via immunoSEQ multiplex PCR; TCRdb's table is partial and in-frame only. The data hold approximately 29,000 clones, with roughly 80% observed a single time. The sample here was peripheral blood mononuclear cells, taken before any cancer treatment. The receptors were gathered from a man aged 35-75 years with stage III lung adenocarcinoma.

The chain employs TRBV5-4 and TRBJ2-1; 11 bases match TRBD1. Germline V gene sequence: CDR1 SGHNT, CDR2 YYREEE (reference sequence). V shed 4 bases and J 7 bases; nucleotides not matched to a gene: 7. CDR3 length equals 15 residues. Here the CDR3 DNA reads TGTGCCAGCAGCGGCCGGGACAGGGGGTCGAATGAGCAGTTCTTC. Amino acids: CASSGRDRGSNEQFF.

CDR3: CAWSPGQGAYGYTF. Written as DNA, the CDR3 is TGTGCCTGGAGTCCGGGACAGGGGGCCTATGGCTACACCTTC. V gene TRBV30 combines with J gene TRBJ1-2; 12 nucleotides agree with TRBD1. Germline V gene data show CDR1 as GTSNPN and CDR2 as SVGIG (reference sequence). V dropped 2 bases and J dropped 4; count of bases not matched to a gene: 2. The CDR3 is 14 residues long.

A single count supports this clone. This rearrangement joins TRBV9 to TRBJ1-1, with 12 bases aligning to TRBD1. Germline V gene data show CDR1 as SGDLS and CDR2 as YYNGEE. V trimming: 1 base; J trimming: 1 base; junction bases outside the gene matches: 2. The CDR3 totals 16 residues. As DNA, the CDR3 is TGTGCCAGCAGCGTACGGGACAGGGGGCCGAACACTGAAGCTTTCTTT. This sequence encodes CASSVRDRGPNTEAFF.

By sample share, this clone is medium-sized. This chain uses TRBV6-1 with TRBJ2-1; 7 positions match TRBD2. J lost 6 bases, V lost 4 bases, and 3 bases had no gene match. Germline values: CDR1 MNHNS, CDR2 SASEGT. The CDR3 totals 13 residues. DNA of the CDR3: TGTGCCAGCAGTGTGTGGGGGGGCAATGAGCAGTTCTTC. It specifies CASSVWGGNEQFF.

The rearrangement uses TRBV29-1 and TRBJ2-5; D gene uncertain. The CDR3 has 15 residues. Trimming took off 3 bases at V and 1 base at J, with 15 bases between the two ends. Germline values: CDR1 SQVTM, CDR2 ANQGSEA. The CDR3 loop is CSVDPLGPPQETQYF. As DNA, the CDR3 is TGCAGCGTTGATCCATTAGGACCGCCCCAAGAGACCCAGTACTTC.

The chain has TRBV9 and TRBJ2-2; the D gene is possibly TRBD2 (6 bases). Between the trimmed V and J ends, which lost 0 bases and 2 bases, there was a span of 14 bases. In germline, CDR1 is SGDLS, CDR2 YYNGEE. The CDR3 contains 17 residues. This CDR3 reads CASSVARAGGNTGELFF. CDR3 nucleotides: TGTGCCAGCAGCGTAGCACGGGCCGGGGGTAACACCGGGGAGCTGTTTTTT.

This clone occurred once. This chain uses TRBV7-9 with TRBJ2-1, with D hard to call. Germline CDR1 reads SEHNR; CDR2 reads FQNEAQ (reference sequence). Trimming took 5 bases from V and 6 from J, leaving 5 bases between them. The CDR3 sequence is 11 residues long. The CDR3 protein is CASSKVNEQFF. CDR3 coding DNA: TGTGCCAGCAGCAAGGTCAATGAGCAGTTCTTC. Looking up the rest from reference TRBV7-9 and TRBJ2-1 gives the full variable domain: DTGVSQNPRHKITKRGQNVTFRCDPISEHNRLYWYRQTLGQGPEFLTYFQNEAQLEKSRLLSDRFSAERPKGSFSTLEIQRTEQGDSAMYLCASSKVNEQFFGPGTRLTVL.

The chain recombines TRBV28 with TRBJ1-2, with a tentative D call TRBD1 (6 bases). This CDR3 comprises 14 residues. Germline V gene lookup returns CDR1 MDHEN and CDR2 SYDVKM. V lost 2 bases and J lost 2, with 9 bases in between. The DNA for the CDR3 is TGTGCCAGCAGTTTACCCACAGGGAACTATGGCTACACCTTC. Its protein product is CASSLPTGNYGYTF.

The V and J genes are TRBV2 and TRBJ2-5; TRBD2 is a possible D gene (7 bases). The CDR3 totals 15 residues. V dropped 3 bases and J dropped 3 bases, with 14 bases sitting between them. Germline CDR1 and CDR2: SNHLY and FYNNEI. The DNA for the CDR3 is TGTGCCAGCAGTGACGTCAGGGGAGGGGAAGAGACCCAGTACTTC. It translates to CASSDVRGGEETQYF.

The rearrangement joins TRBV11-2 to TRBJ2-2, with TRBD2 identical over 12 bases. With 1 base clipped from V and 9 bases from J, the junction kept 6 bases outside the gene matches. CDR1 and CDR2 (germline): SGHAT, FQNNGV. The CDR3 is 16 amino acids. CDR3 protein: CASSLVPSGGAWELFF. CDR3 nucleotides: TGTGCCAGCAGCTTAGTCCCTAGCGGGGGGGCCTGGGAGCTGTTTTTT.

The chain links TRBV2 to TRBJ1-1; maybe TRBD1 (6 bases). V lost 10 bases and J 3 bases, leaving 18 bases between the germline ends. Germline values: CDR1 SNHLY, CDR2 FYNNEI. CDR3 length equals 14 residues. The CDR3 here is CATKIRAGDTEAFF. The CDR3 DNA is TGTGCCACCAAAATCAGAGCAGGGGACACTGAAGCTTTCTTT.

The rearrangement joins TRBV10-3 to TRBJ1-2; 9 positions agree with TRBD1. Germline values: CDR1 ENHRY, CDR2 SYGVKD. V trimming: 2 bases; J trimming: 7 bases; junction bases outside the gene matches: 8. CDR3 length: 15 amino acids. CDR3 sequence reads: CAISETPDRGVGYTF. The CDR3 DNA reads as TGTGCCATCAGTGAGACCCCGGACAGGGGAGTTGGCTACACCTTC.

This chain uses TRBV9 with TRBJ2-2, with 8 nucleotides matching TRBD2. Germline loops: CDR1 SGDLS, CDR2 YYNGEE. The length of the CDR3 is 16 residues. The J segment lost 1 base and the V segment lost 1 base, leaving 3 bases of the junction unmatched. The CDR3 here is CASSVSLAGNTGELFF. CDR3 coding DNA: TGTGCCAGCAGCGTAAGTCTAGCGGGGAACACCGGGGAGCTGTTTTTT.

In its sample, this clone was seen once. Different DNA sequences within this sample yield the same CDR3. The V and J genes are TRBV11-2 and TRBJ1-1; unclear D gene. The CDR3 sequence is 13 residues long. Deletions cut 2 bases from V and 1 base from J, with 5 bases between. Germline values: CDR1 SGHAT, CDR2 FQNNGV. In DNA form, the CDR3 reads TGTGCCAGCAGCTTAATCCAGAACACTGAAGCTTTCTTT. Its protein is CASSLIQNTEAFF.

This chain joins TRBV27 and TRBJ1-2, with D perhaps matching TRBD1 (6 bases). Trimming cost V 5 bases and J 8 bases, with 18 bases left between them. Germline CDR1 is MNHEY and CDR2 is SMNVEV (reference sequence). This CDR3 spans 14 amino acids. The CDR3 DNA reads TGTGCCAGCAGTCCTCGGACCACAGGGATCGGCTACACCTTC. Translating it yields CASSPRTTGIGYTF.

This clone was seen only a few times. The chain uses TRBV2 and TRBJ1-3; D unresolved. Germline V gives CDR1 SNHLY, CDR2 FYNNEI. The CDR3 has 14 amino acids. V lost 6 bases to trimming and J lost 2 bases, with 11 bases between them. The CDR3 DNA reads TGTGCCAGCAGCGAAAGGGTGCCTGGAAACACCATATATTTT. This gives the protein CASSERVPGNTIYF.

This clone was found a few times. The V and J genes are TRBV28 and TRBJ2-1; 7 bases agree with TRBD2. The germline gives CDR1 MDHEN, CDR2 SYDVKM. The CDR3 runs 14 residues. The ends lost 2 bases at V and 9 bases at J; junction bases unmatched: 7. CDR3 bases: TGTGCCAGCAGTTTAGGGCGGGAGATCGCTGAGCAGTTCTTC. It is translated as CASSLGREIAEQFF.

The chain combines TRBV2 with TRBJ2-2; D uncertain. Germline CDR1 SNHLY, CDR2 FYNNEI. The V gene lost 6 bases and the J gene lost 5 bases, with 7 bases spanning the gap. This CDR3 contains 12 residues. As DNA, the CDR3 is TGTGCCAGCAGGGTTTCAACCGGGGAGCTGTTTTTT. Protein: CASRVSTGELFF.

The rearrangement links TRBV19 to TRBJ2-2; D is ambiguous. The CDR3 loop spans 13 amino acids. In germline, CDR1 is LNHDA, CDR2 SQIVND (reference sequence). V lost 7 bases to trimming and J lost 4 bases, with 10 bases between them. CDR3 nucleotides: TGTGCCAGTACCACAAGGGTCACCGGGGAGCTGTTTTTT. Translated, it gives CASTTRVTGELFF.

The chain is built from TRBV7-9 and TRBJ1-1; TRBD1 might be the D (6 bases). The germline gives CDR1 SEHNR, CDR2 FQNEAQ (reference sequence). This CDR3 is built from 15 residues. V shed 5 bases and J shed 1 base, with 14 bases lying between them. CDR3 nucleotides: TGTGCCAGCAGCCGCCAGGGGTTGGAGAACACTGAAGCTTTCTTT. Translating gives CASSRQGLENTEAFF.

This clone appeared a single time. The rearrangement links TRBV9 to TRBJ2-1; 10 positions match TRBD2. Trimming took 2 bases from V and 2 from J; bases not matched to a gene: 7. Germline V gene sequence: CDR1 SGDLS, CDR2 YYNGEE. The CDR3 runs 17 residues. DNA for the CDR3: TGTGCCAGCAGCGTCAGCGGGAGGGCCGACGCCTACAATGAGCAGTTCTTC. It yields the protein CASSVSGRADAYNEQFF. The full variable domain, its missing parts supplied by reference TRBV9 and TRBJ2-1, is DSGVTQTPKHLITATGQRVTLRCSPRSGDLSVYWYQQSLDQGLQFLIQYYNGEERAKGNILERFSAQQFPDLHSELNLSSLELGDSALYFCASSVSGRADAYNEQFFGPGTRLTVL.